This T cell receptor beta chain was sequenced in a study of cytomegalovirus exposure and HLA in healthy donors (dated 2017 in TCRdb). About the study as a whole: In an earlier analysis of roughly 590 of the donors, 250 to 300 Gb of sequence data and some 100 million unique TCR beta sequences from about 190 million T cells were reported. An early release covering roughly 580 HLA-typed donors comprised 250 to 350 gigabases of sequencing data and around 86 million unique TCR sequences. Of the approximately 400 genotyped donors, 81% were placed in the genetic ancestry cluster associated with self-reported Caucasian donors. The study was designed to test whether signatures of past pathogen exposure could be identified by cataloging public T cell receptors. The study used immunosequencing to profile the T cell repertoires of approximately 690 subjects and linked those repertoires to cytomegalovirus serostatus. A separate validation cohort of 100 to 150 different subjects was used in addition to the roughly 700-subject first cohort. To predict cytomegalovirus infection status, the study brought together high-throughput TCR immunosequencing, statistical association of individual TCRs with disease status, and machine learning. In a later analysis, previously published TCR beta repertoires from 550 to 750 donors were re-analyzed and high-resolution HLA genotyping was added so that TCR occurrence patterns could be studied. Rather than drawing on any new phenotypic data, the later analysis identified candidate immune exposures from TCR beta sequences and the way those sequences occurred across donors. To decide whether each TCR beta V gene segment behaved as functional or pseudogenic, an earlier analysis of some 570 of the donors relied on high-throughput TCR beta sequencing. Alongside the repertoire data, information on donor age, sex, ethnicity and CMV serostatus was compiled. In a later genetic analysis, genome-wide SNP genotypes for about 65% of the roughly 670 donors were used, and that subset was treated as a discovery cohort. All discovery cohort repertoires had been generated using a single sequencing platform. HLA typing covered class I and class II loci at four-digit resolution. Typing coverage varied by locus: 629-630 donors for A, B, C, DRB1 and DQB1; more than 500 for DQA1; more than 600 for DPA1; 400 to 480 for DPB1. Several DR-DQ haplotypes were handled as single units for association and clustering because linkage in the cohort was strong. On average, around 200,000 unique TCR beta nucleotide sequences were sequenced per donor among more than 350 genotyped donors of the cohort, with 15% to 20% of those sequences being non-productive.

The library was built by means of the immunoSEQ multiplex PCR assay. For the multiplex PCR, a mixture combining 60 forward primers for TCR Vbeta segments and 13 reverse primers for TCR Jbeta segments was used. Amplification of the CDR3 region of rearranged TCR beta genes was performed with a multiplex PCR assay on genomic DNA. On the Illumina HiSeq System, the amplified TCR beta libraries were sequenced as 87-base-pair reads. On the study's bioinformatics: Across the 670 or so repertoires, a later analysis counted 78 million or so unique TCR beta chains, roughly 11 million of which were shared by at least two donors. A nearest-neighbor algorithm error-corrected the raw reads and collapsed the reads into unique sequences, merging closely related sequences to remove PCR and sequencing errors. To assign V, D and J gene segments, CDR3 sequences were aligned to IMGT reference sequences. For a sequence to be retained, a match of at least six nucleotides to both a V gene segment and a J gene segment was required. Rearrangements were called productive when the CDR3 lacked stop codons and stayed in frame with V and J; all others were non-productive. Following IMGT convention, CDR3 was defined as the stretch from the second conserved V-encoded cysteine up to the conserved J-encoded phenylalanine. In an earlier analysis of approximately 500 of the donors, sequences lacking an unambiguous match to a single V gene segment were excluded. An earlier analysis of fewer than 750 of the donors classified V segments as functional when productive rearrangements were above 56.7% and as segregating when the standard deviation between donors was above 5%. A statistical classification framework was developed to diagnose cytomegalovirus status using the catalog of TCR beta chain sequences. In a later analysis, V and J genes were assigned by comparing TCR nucleotide sequences against IMGT/GENE-DB human TR gene sequences. Using the TCRdist pipeline, a later analysis assigned CDR3 sequences along with most-parsimonious VDJ recombination scenarios. A later analysis defined each TCR beta chain by its CDR3 amino acid sequence plus V-gene family, and excluded reads lacking a unique V-gene family. In a later analysis, 450 to 600 highly shared, low-generation-probability nucleotide sequences were removed to address suspected cross-contamination and a sequencing artifact. For each public chain, a later analysis derived a clonal expansion index from normalized ranks of inferred template counts within each repertoire. A later analysis computed generation probabilities with a VDJ recombination model fitted to out-of-frame rearrangements, and checked the results against IGoR. In a later analysis, TCR-TCR, TCR-HLA and TCR-CMV co-occurrence was scored with hypergeometric tests, and a repertoire-size bias correction was applied to TCR pairs. A later analysis estimated false discovery rates by permuting HLA or CMV assignments 20 times. In a later analysis, co-occurring TCRs were grouped with DBSCAN, and TCRdist sequence similarity was added when clustering was performed within HLA-allele-positive subsets. Co-occurrence clustering excluded repertoires with fewer than 30,000 or more than 120,000 public chains, plus five with anomalous nucleotide sharing. TCRdb holds this immuneACCESS table with in-frame rearrangements only. Some clones are missing; in checked studies, unresolved V genes explain under half, and the rest has no known cause. The DNA gave D and trimming, while V, J and clone size come from that table. This sample gives fewer than 85,000 clones in total; around 65% of them show up just once. The ten most abundant clones make up roughly 5.2% of the sample.

Paper-wide results and their limitations: The authors suggested that the approach could potentially be generalized to other disease states and immunological phenotypes. In vitro tests confirmed that a few of the cytomegalovirus-associated TCR beta chains recognize cytomegalovirus antigens. Several of the top co-occurrence clusters appeared to be linked to parvovirus B19, influenza, CMV and Epstein-Barr virus, according to a later analysis. In a later analysis, HLA-associated TCR beta chains were found to be more clonally expanded and to have lower generation probabilities than equally common non-associated chains. According to a later genetic analysis, donors in an Asian-associated ancestry cluster had fewer N-insertions in productive TCRs than the roughly 670-donor mean. Across donors, most TCR sequences were observed very rarely, whereas some public TCRs were present in many individuals. This cohort had only TCR beta chains sequenced, and the lack of alpha or paired-chain data limited which features could be detected. Correlated functional status among segregating V segments might be attributable to linkage disequilibrium, but an unknown experimental factor could not be ruled out. The study listed 150 to 200 TCR beta chains as associated with cytomegalovirus. HLA typing was unavailable for some donors at each locus, so association tests used only the typed subset. A further reported finding was that TCR beta sequences accurately predicted the HLA-A and HLA-B alleles for most subjects in the first cohort. The sequencing pipeline was judged likely to have produced a cluster of highly shared sequence variants as a technical artifact. In a later analysis, TCR association rates were found to vary across HLA loci, with the most associated TCRs seen for DRB1 alleles and the fewest for HLA-C alleles. When HLA alleles, especially DR and DQ, strongly co-occurred, attributing TCR associations to individual alleles was difficult. V-gene and J-gene trimming of TCR beta chains was associated with a missense DCLRE1C variant in a later genetic analysis, and the association was replicated in an independent cohort. Cytomegalovirus status was reported to be diagnosed by the classifier with high specificity and sensitivity in both the original and validation cohorts. An earlier analysis of approximately 570 of the donors showed that most TCR beta V segments appeared in productive rearrangements either about 90% or about 30% of the time, which broadly matched IMGT annotations. Some IMGT-functional V segments, including TRBV6-2 and TRBV6-3, could not be told apart with the 87-base-pair reads, so those segments were excluded. Because counts were too low, 15 or so rarely observed V segments, including chromosome 9 orphons, were excluded from the earlier analysis of about 500 of the donors. Immune exposure information for the cohort was limited to CMV serostatus. Roughly uniform sequencing depth across donors was assumed in presence/absence analyses, although this assumption may not hold. Specific HLA alleles were associated with 15,000 to 20,000 TCR beta sequences at a false discovery rate of 0.05 in a later analysis. In a later analysis, most CMV-associated TCR beta chains were found to appear HLA-restricted, with HLA associations seemingly driven largely by CMV exposure.

The cohort was made up of roughly 670 healthy bone marrow donors. At the time of sampling, all cohort members were nominally healthy, though unrecorded immune exposures were likely present. The donor tested CMV seropositive, placing the donor among the approximately 310 seropositive members of the cohort. A peripheral blood sample was collected from each donor, and TCR beta sequencing was performed on peripheral blood mononuclear cells. The Qiagen DNeasy Blood Extraction Kit was used to extract genomic DNA from the blood cell samples. Deletion took 2 bases off V and 9 bases off J, with a span of 14 bases between the germline ends. The CDR3, from cysteine to phenylalanine, totals 14 residues. Only the CDR3 portion is preserved as DNA: 42 bases, with reading frame beginning at the first base. The germline V gene encodes CDR1 MRHNA and CDR2 SNTAGT. To note about this clone: The antigen it binds to is not known. Base-call qualities are not available, and no considerably larger clone is one nucleotide away.

Sequenced sample: PBMCs. The receptor comes from a man between 60 and 70 years old in good health and CMV-seropositive. The V gene is TRBV6-4 and the J gene is TRBJ2-1; TRBD1 is a possible D gene, resting on 6 matching bases. The bases read TGTGCCAGCAGTGACAGGGGGTTGGCGGGTGAGCAGTTCTTC. It is translated as CASSDRGLAGEQFF.